This T cell receptor (beta chain) was identified during a study of blood T cells in healthy people across ages. Overall study findings and caveats: CMV infection status of these donors was not known.

The authors ran a second PCR of roughly 6 to 12 cycles using a sample-barcoded 5' primer and a J-beta primer mix. TCRdb processed the 5' RACE reads anew with MiXCR; each CDR3 protein has one entry. This repertoire shows 1.8 million or so distinct CDR3 sequences, 35% to 50% found once; its top ten account for under 30%. This clonotype was detected a few times. Its antigen is currently unknown. CDR1 and CDR2 (germline): SGHRS, YFSETQ. The length of the CDR3 is 16 residues. V was pared by 0 bases and J by 4 bases, with 14 bases between. The sequence was collected from a human donor in good health. The V and J genes are TRBV5-1 and TRBJ2-1; D may be TRBD1 (6 bases). Material for sequencing was blood. Here the CDR3 reads CASSLVRAGEYNEQFF. The CDR3 nucleotides are TGCGCCAGCAGCTTGGTGAGGGCAGGGGAATACAATGAGCAGTTCTTC.